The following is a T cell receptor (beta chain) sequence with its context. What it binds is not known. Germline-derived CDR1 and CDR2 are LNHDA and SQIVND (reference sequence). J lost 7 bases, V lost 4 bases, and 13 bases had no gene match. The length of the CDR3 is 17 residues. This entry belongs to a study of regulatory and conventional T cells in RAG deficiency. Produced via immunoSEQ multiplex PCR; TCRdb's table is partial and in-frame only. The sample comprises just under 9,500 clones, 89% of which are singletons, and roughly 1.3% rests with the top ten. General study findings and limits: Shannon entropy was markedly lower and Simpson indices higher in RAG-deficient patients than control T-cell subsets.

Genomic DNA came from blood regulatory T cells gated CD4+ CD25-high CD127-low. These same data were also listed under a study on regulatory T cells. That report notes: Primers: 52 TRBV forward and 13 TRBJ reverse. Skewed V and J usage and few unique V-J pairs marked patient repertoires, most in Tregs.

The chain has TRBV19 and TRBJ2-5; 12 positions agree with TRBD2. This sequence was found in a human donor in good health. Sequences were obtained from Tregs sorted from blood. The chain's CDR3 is CASSTLRLAGGRATQYF. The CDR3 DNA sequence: TGTGCCAGTAGTACCCTTCGGCTAGCGGGGGGGCGGGCGACCCAGTACTTC.